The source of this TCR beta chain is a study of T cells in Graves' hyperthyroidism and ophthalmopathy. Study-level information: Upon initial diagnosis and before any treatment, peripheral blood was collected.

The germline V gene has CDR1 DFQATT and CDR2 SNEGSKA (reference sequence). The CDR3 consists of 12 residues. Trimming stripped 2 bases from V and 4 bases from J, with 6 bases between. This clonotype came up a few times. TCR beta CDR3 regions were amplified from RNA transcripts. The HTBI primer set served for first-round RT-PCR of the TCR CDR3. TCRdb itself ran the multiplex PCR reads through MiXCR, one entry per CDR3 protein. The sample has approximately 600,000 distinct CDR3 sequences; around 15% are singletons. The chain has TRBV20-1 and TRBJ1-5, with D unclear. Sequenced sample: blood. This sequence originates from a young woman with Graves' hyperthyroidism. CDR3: CSARRRNQPQHF. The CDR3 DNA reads TGCAGTGCTAGAAGACGGAATCAGCCCCAGCATTTT.